This T cell receptor beta chain was recorded in a study of T cells in Graves' hyperthyroidism and ophthalmopathy. General study findings and limits: Blood also showed most of the thyroid clonotypes that were expanded above 0.001.

No progression to ophthalmopathy during 18 months of follow-up defined stable disease. A remark on this clonotype: The antigen is unknown.

V lost 4 bases to trimming and J lost 4 bases; unmatched junction nucleotides: 5. The CDR3 consists of 14 residues. Germline CDR1 is SGDLS and CDR2 is YYNGEE. It was RNA transcripts that yielded the amplified TCR beta CDR3 regions. In the first-round RT-PCR of the TCR CDR3, the HTBI primer set was used. TCRdb reprocessed the multiplex PCR reads via MiXCR and lists one record per CDR3 protein. The sample lists about 350,000 distinct CDR3 sequences, approximately 15% occurring once. This TCR derives from a woman in her twenties or thirties with Graves' hyperthyroidism. The chain carries TRBV9 and TRBJ2-1; 7 bases are a match to TRBD1. The specimen sequenced was blood. In DNA form, the CDR3 reads TGTGCCAGCAGCCACGGGACAGCTTACAATGAGCAGTTCTTC. Its protein is CASSHGTAYNEQFF.